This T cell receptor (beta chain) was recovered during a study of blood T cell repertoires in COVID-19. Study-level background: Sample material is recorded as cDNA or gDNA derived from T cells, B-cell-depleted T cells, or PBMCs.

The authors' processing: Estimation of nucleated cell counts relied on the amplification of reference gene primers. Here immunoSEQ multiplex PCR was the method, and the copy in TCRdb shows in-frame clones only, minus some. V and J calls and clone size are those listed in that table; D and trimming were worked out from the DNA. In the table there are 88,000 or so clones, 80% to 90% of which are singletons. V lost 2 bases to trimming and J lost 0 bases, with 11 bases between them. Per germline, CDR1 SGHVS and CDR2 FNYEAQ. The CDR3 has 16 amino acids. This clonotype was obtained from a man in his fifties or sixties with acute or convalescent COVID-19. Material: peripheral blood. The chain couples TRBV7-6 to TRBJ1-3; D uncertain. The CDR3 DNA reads TGTGCCAGCAGCTTAAGTCCCCAGATCTCTGGAAACACCATATATTTT. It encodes CASSLSPQISGNTIYF.